This TCR beta chain was identified during a study of read filtering for tumor transcriptome and immune sequencing (dated by TCRdb to between 2020 and 2021). Study-level background: The cohort was composed of 17 male and more than twelve female patients, with a mean age of approximately 66 years and an age range of about 45 to 90. One of the main goals was to work out a read-filtering strategy for immune repertoire data, in particular whether clonotypes backed by only a single read should be removed. TCR repertoires obtained by targeted immune repertoire sequencing and by bulk whole-transcriptome sequencing performed on the same bone marrow samples were compared. After DNase treatment, whole-transcriptome libraries were prepared using the TruSeq RNA Access Library Prep Kit. Per sample, about 4.05 to 11 million TCR-region mapped reads were obtained with IR-seq, compared with only about 85 to 1,400 with RNA-seq. Under revised international staging, about 8 patients fell into R-ISS I, approximately 15 into R-ISS II and more than five into R-ISS III.

Based on the germline V gene, the CDR1 and CDR2 sequences are SGHAT and FQNNGV. The CDR3 covers 16 residues, taking in both the cysteine and the phenylalanine. Of the read, only the CDR3 DNA is kept; its 48 bases are in frame from base 1. V has 5 bases trimmed and J has 2 bases trimmed; junction bases matching no gene number 7. About this clonotype itself: The antigen it binds to is not known. A read error is possible here, since a much larger clone lies one base away.

Every patient had bone marrow sampled at the time of active disease. Ficoll-Hypaque density gradient centrifugation was used to isolate bone marrow mononuclear cells. To remove myeloma plasma cells, the cells were labeled with CD138 magnetic microbeads on a MACS separator, and CD138-negative cells were then collected by negative selection. Flow cytometry with CD138 antibodies on an Attune NxT was used to check how pure the isolated cells were. TRIzol reagent was used to extract total RNA, and a NanoDrop spectrophotometer was used to quantify the extracted RNA. Paired RNA-seq and IR-seq were performed on each patient's CD138-negative bone marrow sample. Overall study results and their limits: The correlation between IR-seq and RNA-seq shared clonotype proportions rose when single-read clonotypes were removed. Clonotypes were captured by IR-seq at much higher depth and more reliably than by RNA-seq, and smaller IR-seq throughput was sufficient for identification of most shared clonotypes. In IR-seq, 80% to 85% of clonotypes but approximately 3.2% of total reads were represented by single-read clonotypes, whereas in RNA-seq, 74.6% of clonotypes and approximately 40% of reads were represented by single-read clonotypes. The sorted CD138-negative fraction was not purified T cells but a mixed bone marrow immune population.

TCR libraries were constructed from roughly 400 ng RNA using the Immunoverse kit, and molecular barcoded adaptors covering alpha/delta and beta/gamma chains were employed. TCR library preparation was performed with the same RNA that was used for transcriptome sequencing. Sequencing of the TCR libraries was done on an Illumina HiSeq 4000 with 2 x 150 cycles. On the authors' methods: Using MiXCR, which included quality filtering and error correction, TCR reads were aligned to human V, D, J and C references and then assembled into CDR3 clonotypes. The tcR package in R was used for analysis of clonotype counts and gene usage diversity. For inspection of raw mapping reads, RNA-seq reads were mapped by STAR aligner version 2.5.3a onto GRCh37 of the human genome. To test the effect of sequencing depth on detected clonotypes, IR-seq fastq files were randomly downsampled using Seqtk 1.3. TCRdb trimmed the raw reads at Q25, called clones with MiXCR and kept productive beta chains. Each entry is one CDR3 protein sequence, shown with its most common DNA and genes. The V and J calls come from TCRdb's annotation, not from the publication. This sample holds 42,000 or so distinct CDR3 sequences; around an eighth were observed only once. 30% of the sample is held by the ten biggest clonotypes.

Specimen: a population of CD138-negative cells sorted from bone marrow. The cell subset or site tag for this specimen amounts to: bone marrow mononuclear cells depleted of CD138+ plasma/myeloma cells by negative magnetic selection. The V and J genes are TRBV11-2 and TRBJ2-1; 9 bases in the middle match TRBD2. The sequence was collected from a donor at least 40 years old with multiple myeloma. The CDR3 in this case is CASSDRASGTYNEQFF. The DNA reads as follows: TGTGCCAGCAGCGACAGGGCTAGCGGGACCTACAATGAGCAGTTCTTC. Reference TRBV11-2 and TRBJ2-1 genes cover what lies past the CDR3, so the full variable domain is EAGVAQSPRYKIIEKRQSVAFWCNPISGHATLYWYQQILGQGPKLLIQFQNNGVVDDSQLPKDRFSAERLKGVDSTLKIQPAKLEDSAVYLCASSDRASGTYNEQFFGPGTRLTVL.